The sequence of this T cell receptor (beta chain) was determined in a study of CD8 T cells in ankylosing spondylitis. Germline-derived CDR1 and CDR2 are SGHTA and FQGNSA. The V gene end was trimmed by 5 bases and the J gene end by 8 bases; junction bases not matched to a gene: 7. CDR3 length equals 14 residues. This clonotype was observed many times. What it binds is unknown. Study-wide points: Characteristic of ankylosing spondylitis blood, it appeared, was a TCR beta motif comprising eight highly homologous variants.

TCRdb reprocessed the 5' RACE reads via MiXCR and lists one record per CDR3 protein. The sample lists approximately 220,000 distinct CDR3 sequences, roughly 24% occurring once. Material: blood, either unsorted or a sorted T cell fraction (not recorded which). The chain links TRBV7-2 to TRBJ1-4, with 8 bases matching TRBD1. This TCR was recovered from a male donor with ankylosing spondylitis or in good health (not recorded which). The CDR3: CASSQGQGQEKLFF. Written as DNA, the CDR3 is TGTGCCAGCAGCCAAGGACAGGGTCAGGAAAAACTGTTTTTT.